This T cell receptor beta chain was captured in a study of T cells in Graves' hyperthyroidism and ophthalmopathy (dated by TCRdb to the late 2010s). About the study as a whole: Peripheral blood samples were taken at the time of initial diagnosis, prior to any treatment. TCR V-J signatures able to tell the groups apart were searched for in a discovery cohort of 90 to 100 patients, of whom 43 had Graves' ophthalmopathy and 57 had stable Graves' hyperthyroidism. An independent validation cohort of 18 to 20 hyperthyroidism patients and roughly 16 patients who later progressed to ophthalmopathy tested prospective prediction of ophthalmopathy. The 75 to 100 discovery patients were randomly split 7:3 into training and test sets. In about 6 Graves' hyperthyroidism patients, the study also compared T-cell repertoires from thyroid tissue with T-cell repertoires from blood. After sampling, hyperthyroidism patients received methimazole starting at 30 mg daily, and ophthalmopathy patients received high-dose intravenous methylprednisolone. According to the paper, TCR Vbeta CDR3 sequencing was carried out on 120 to 150 peripheral blood samples, which came from fewer than 50 ophthalmopathy, around 74 hyperthyroidism and roughly 17 progressor patients.

Ophthalmopathy patients had moderately to severely active disease, with a Clinical Activity Score of 3 or more, a NOSPECS grade of 4 or more, and a disease duration of less than 3 months. Any patient with an uncontrolled infection, another autoimmune disease, pregnancy or lactation was excluded. Diagnoses relied on clinical symptoms, serum thyroxine and TRAb, thyroid ultrasound and orbital computed tomography. PBMCs were separated from under 11 ml of fresh peripheral blood using Ficoll-Paque density gradient centrifugation. Total RNA was extracted with Trizol reagent, and quality was checked on an Agilent 2100 Bioanalyzer. The investigation overall reported the following: No statistical method was used to set the sample size in advance, and investigators knew the group allocation. Most expanded thyroid clonotypes (frequency above 0.001) were also detected in blood, suggesting blood repertoires may reflect thyroid immune responses. A 13 V-J signature model separated ophthalmopathy from stable hyperthyroidism, with approximately 86% sensitivity and just under 84% specificity in cross-validation and 80%/75% in testing. In validation, the model predicted progression to ophthalmopathy with 55% to 71% sensitivity and 72% to 85% specificity, a median of around 6.6 months before onset.

This clonotype was counted many times. What antigen it recognizes has not been identified. Per-base qualities were not stored, and no clone one base away is much larger. Reading the germline V gene (reference sequence) gives CDR1 MNHEY and CDR2 SMNVEV. V has 6 bases trimmed and J has 3 bases trimmed; junction bases matching no gene number 11. The CDR3 goes from the cysteine to the phenylalanine over 16 residues. Left in the record is the CDR3 DNA by itself, 48 bases read in frame from the first base. Amplification of TCR beta CDR3 regions was carried out from RNA transcripts. The first round of RT-PCR for the TCR CDR3 was performed with the HTBI primer set and the Qiagen OneStep RT-PCR kit. A second multiplex PCR round built the libraries, followed by size selection and purification. The libraries were sequenced on an Illumina HiSeq2000 using paired-end 100 bp reads. In the source study's methods: SOAPnuke was used to process the raw data, removing reads that contained adapters or uncalled bases, had a mean Phred below 15, or lacked an exact match to the constant primer or identifier. High-quality paired reads were merged using COPE v1.2.5, and each unique nucleotide sequence was defined as a clonotype. MiTCR v1.1 was used to align clonotypes to the IMGT TRBV, TRBD and TRBJ reference segments. The analysis included only V-J combinations with a frequency above 0.0001, which together covered 99% to 99.2% of the repertoires. A TCS score was defined as the ratio of F50 (clonal expansion) to E x V (chaos), with BLOSUM62-based TCRdist applied between CDR3 peptides within each V-J. Welch's t-statistics and random forest reduced fewer than 600 V-J features to roughly 13, which were used in a naive Bayes classifier (R e1071). TCRdb handled the public reads itself, with Q25 trimming in fastp and clone calling in MiXCR, and kept productive beta chains. Entries are consolidated by CDR3 protein sequence, retaining the most common genes and DNA. Clone size and V and J calls follow TCRdb, not the original study. Here the sample has some 270,000 distinct CDR3 sequences; approximately 25% occur a single time. 30% to 40% of the sample is held by the ten biggest clonotypes.

This receptor was identified in a woman aged 40 to 50 with Graves' ophthalmopathy. Sequenced input: blood. The chain employs TRBV27 and TRBJ1-5, and 7 junction bases match TRBD1. The DNA sequence follows: TGTGCCAGCAGGACAATCCGGGACAGCGTCAATCAGCCCCAGCATTTT. This gives the protein CASRTIRDSVNQPQHF.